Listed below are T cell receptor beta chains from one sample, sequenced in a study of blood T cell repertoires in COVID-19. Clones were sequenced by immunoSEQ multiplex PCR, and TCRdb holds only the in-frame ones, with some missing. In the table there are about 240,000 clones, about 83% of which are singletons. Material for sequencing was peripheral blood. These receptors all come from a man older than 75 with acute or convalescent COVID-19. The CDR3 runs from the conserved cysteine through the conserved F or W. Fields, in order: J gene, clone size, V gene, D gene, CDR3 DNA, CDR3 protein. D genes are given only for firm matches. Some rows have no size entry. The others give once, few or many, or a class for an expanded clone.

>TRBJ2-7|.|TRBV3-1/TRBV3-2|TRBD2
TGTGCCAGCACTACTAGCGGGTCCTACGAGCAGTACTTC
CASTTSGSYEQYF
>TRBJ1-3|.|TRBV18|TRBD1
TGTGCCAGCTCACTCTCAGCGCAGGGGGGCTCTGGAAACACCATATATTTT
CASSLSAQGGSGNTIYF
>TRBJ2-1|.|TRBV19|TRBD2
TGTGCCAGTAGCGATGGGGGACTAGCGGGGCACAATGAGCAGTTCTTC
CASSDGGLAGHNEQFF
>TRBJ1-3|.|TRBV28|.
TGTGCCAGCAGCCCCTCCGGGTTAAGAGGAAACACCATATATTTT
CASSPSGLRGNTIYF
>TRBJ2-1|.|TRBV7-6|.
TGTGCCAGCAGCTTACTAGCAAGCTCCTACAATGAGCAGTTCTTC
CASSLLASSYNEQFF
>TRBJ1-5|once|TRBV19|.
TGTGCCAGTAGTATCCTCACGGGGTTCAATCAGCCCCAGCATTTT
CASSILTGFNQPQHF
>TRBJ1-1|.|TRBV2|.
TGTGCCAGCAGGGAGACCTTTTTGAGGACTGAAGCTTTCTTT
CASRETFLRTEAFF
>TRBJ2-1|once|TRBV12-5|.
TGTGCTAGTGGTTCGGGGAATGAGCAGTTCTTC
CASGSGNEQFF
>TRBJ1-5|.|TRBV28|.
TGTGCCAGCAGTCTAAAGGGGATACAACCTAGCAATCAGCCCCAGCATTTT
CASSLKGIQPSNQPQHF
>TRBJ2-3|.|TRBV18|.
TGTGCCAGCTCACCACTCGGTAGCACAGATACGCAGTATTTT
CASSPLGSTDTQYF